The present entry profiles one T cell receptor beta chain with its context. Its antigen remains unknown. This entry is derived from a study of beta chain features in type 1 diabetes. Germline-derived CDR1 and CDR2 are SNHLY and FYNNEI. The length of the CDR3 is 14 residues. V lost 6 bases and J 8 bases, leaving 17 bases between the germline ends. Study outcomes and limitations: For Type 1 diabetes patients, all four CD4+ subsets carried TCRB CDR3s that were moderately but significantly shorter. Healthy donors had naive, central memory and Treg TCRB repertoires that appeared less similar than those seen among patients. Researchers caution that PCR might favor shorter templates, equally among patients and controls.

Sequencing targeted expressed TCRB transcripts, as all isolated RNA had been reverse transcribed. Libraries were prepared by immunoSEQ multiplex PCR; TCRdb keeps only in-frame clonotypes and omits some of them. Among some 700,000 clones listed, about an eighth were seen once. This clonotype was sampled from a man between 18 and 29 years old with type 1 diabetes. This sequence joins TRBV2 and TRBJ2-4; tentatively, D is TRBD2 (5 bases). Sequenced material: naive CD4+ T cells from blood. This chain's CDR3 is CASRLDSVNYIQYF. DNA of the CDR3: TGTGCCAGCAGACTGGACTCTGTAAACTACATTCAGTACTTC.